The subject of this entry is one T cell receptor beta chain. The antigen it recognizes is unknown. Base qualities are not recorded, but no much larger clone differs from it by a single base. This entry comes from a study of blood T cell repertoires in COVID-19 (dated by TCRdb to about 2020). Study-level background: Samples covering the acute and convalescent phases of COVID-19 were provided by collaborators in the United States, Italy and Spain. Where available, HLA class I and class II types were obtained from metadata supplied by the sample provider rather than from assay-based typing. A de-identified subject ID, COVID-19 status, age in years and sex were almost always included in the sample metadata. The material from the prospective study consisted of cDNA or gDNA derived from T cells, B-cell-depleted T cells, or PBMCs. The dataset comprised deeply sampled blood TCRbeta repertoires from subjects exposed to, actively infected with, or recovered from COVID-19. Samples were obtained from the ongoing ImmuneRACE study (first 160 participants) and from some 1,200 subjects provided by 6 global collaborators. The repertoires were made available in a free public database intended to serve as a resource for research on the immune response to SARS-CoV-2. Results the study describes overall, beyond this receptor: Clinical and demographic metadata were provided uncurated, with the amount varying by source and participant.

CDR1 and CDR2, per the germline V gene, are MGHDK and SYGVNS. Inclusive of the bounding cysteine and phenylalanine, the CDR3 is 15 residues long. The only DNA kept is the CDR3, 45 bases in frame from the first base. Cut back by 1 base and 5 bases, the V and J ends lie 11 bases apart. TCRbeta CDR3 regions were amplified from genomic DNA using the immunoSEQ Assay, a bias-controlled multiplex PCR. The paper's processing steps were these. The number of nucleated cells in each sample was estimated by amplification of reference gene primers within the assay. Sequence reads were collapsed and filtered to measure the absolute abundance of every unique TCRbeta CDR3 rearrangement. For each sample, productive Simpson clonality was calculated as the square root of Simpson's diversity index over productive rearrangements. Not all clones reach the TCRdb copy of this immuneACCESS table, which keeps in-frame sequences only. Checked studies attribute under half of the gap to unresolved V genes and leave the rest unexplained. Clonal size and the V and J genes are those of that table, whereas D and trimming came from the DNA. The table for this sample lists under 500,000 clones; around 88% of them were counted only once. In total, the top ten clones hold more than 4% of the sample.

The collaborating institutions used their own protocols to collect whole blood in K2EDTA tubes. For TCRbeta analysis, collaborators shipped samples in one of three forms: frozen whole blood, isolated PBMCs, or DNA extracted from either of those sample types. Rearrangement joined TRBV25-1 to TRBJ2-2; the D gene is perhaps TRBD1, on 6 matching bases. The receptor's source is a young woman with acute or convalescent COVID-19. The sequenced sample was peripheral blood. At the DNA level, the sequence is TGTGCCAGCAGTGAATCCAGGGGAAGAACCGGGGAGCTGTTTTTT. This encodes CASSESRGRTGELFF.